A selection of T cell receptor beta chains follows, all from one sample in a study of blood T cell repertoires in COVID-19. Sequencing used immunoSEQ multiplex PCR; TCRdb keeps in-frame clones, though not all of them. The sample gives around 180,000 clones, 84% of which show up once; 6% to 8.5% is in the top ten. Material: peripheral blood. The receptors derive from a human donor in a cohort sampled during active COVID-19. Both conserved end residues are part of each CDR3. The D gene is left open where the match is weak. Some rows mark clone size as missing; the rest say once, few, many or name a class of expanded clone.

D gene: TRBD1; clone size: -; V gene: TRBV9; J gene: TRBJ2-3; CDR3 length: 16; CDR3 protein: CASSVAGTGTTDTQYF; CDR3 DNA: TGTGCCAGCAGCGTAGCAGGGACAGGGACTACAGATACGCAGTATTTT
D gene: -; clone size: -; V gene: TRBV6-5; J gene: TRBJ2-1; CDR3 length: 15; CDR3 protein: CASRVWESSYNEQFF; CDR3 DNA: TGTGCCAGCAGGGTGTGGGAGAGCTCCTACAATGAGCAGTTCTTC
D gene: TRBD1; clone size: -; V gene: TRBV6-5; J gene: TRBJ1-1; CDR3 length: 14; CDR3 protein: CASRPRTGRQEAFF; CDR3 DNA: TGTGCCAGCAGGCCTCGGACAGGTCGGCAAGAAGCTTTCTTT
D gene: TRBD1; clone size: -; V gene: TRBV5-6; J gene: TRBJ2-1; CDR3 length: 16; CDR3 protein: CASSFLTGGKTGEQFF; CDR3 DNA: TGTGCCAGCAGCTTCCTGACAGGGGGTAAGACGGGAGAGCAGTTCTTC
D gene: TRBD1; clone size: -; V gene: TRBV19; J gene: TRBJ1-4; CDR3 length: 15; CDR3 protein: CASSGETGVNEKLFF; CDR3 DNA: TGTGCCAGTAGTGGGGAGACAGGGGTTAATGAAAAACTGTTTTTT
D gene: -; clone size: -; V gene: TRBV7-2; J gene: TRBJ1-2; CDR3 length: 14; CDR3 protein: CASSLLQGNYGYTF; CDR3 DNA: TGTGCCAGCAGCTTACTACAGGGTAACTATGGCTACACCTTC
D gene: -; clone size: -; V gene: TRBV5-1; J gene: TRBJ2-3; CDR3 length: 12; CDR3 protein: CASSGSTDTQYF; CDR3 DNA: TGCGCCAGCAGCGGCAGCACAGATACGCAGTATTTT
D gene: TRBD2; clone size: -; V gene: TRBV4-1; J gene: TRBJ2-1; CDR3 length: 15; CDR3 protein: CASSRTSGGRNEQFF; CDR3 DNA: TGCGCCAGCAGCCGCACTAGCGGGGGCAGAAATGAGCAGTTCTTC
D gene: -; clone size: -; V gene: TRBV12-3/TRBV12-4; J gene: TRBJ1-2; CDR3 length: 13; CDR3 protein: CASSVDSHYGYTF; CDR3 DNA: TGTGCCAGCAGTGTGGACAGCCACTATGGCTACACCTTC
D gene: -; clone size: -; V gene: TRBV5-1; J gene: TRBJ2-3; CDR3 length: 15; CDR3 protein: CASSLGGPSGDTQYF; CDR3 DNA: TGCGCCAGCAGCTTGGGGGGCCCCTCCGGGGATACGCAGTATTTT
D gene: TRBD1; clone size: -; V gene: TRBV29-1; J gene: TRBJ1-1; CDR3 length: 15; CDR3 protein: CSVEGVTGGPTEAFF; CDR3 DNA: TGCAGCGTTGAAGGTGTCACAGGGGGCCCGACTGAAGCTTTCTTT
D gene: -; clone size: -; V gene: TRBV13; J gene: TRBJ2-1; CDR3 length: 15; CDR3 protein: CASSWRTDPYNEQFF; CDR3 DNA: TGTGCCAGCAGCTGGCGGACAGACCCCTACAATGAGCAGTTCTTC
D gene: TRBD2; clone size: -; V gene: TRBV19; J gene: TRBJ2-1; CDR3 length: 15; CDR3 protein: CASSIPGLGYNEQFF; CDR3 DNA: TGTGCCAGTAGTATACCGGGACTAGGATACAATGAGCAGTTCTTC
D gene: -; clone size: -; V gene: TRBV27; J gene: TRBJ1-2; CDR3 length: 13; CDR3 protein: CASSGGGDYGYTF; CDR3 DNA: TGTGCCAGCTCGGGGGGGGGTGACTATGGCTACACCTTC
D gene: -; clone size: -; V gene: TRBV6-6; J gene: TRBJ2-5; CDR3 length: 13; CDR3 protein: CASSPRRRETQYF; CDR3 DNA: TGTGCCAGCAGTCCTCGGCGGAGAGAGACCCAGTACTTC
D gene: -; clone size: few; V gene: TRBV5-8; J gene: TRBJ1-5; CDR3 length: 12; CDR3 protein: CASSLAYQPQHF; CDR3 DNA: TGTGCCAGCAGCTTGGCGTATCAGCCCCAGCATTTT
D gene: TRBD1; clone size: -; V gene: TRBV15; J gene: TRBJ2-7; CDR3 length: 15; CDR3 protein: CATSDRGQSSYEQYF; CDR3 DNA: TGTGCCACAAGCGACAGGGGCCAGAGCTCCTACGAGCAGTACTTC
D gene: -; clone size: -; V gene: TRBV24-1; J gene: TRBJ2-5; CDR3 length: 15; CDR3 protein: CATSDPGLSQETQYF; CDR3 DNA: TGTGCCACCAGTGACCCTGGACTGTCACAAGAGACCCAGTACTTC
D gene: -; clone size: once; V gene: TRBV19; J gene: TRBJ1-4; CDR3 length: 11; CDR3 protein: CASEGAEKLFF; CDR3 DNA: TGTGCCTCAGAAGGGGCTGAAAAACTGTTTTTT
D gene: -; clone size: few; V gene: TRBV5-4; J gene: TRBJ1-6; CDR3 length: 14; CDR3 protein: CASSLEGDNSPLHF; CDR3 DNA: TGTGCCAGCAGCTTGGAGGGGGATAATTCACCCCTCCACTTT
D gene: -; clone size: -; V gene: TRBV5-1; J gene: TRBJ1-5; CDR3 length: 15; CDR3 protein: CASSLGDRSNQPQHF; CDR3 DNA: TGCGCCAGCAGCTTGGGTGACAGAAGCAATCAGCCCCAGCATTTT
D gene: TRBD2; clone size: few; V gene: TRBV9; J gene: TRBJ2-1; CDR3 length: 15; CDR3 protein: CASSVGVAGGREQFF; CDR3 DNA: TGTGCCAGCAGCGTAGGAGTAGCGGGGGGGCGTGAGCAGTTCTTC
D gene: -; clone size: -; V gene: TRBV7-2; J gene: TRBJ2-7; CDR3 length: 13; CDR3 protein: CASSLTSTYEQYF; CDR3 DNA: TGTGCCAGCAGCCTAACTAGTACCTACGAGCAGTACTTC
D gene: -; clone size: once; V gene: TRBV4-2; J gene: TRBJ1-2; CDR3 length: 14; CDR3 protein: CASRGGGGGYGYTF; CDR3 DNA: TGTGCCAGCAGGGGCGGGGGGGGCGGCTATGGCTACACCTTC
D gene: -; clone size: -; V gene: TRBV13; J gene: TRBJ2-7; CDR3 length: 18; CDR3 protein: CASSRPPRGEGGPAKQYF; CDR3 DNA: TGTGCCAGCAGCCGGCCGCCGCGAGGAGAAGGGGGACCAGCCAAGCAGTACTTC
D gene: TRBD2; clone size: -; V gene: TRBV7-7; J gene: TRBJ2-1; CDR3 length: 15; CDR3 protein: CASSLPAHGGGEQFF; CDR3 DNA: TGTGCTAGCAGCTTACCCGCCCATGGCGGGGGTGAGCAGTTCTTC
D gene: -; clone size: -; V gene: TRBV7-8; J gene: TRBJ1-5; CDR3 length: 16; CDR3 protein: CASSLQGIPPNQPQHF; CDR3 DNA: TGTGCCAGCAGCTTACAGGGAATACCCCCGAATCAGCCCCAGCATTTT
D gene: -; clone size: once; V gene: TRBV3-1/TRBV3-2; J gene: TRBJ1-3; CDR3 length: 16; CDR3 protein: CASSPLPGLTGNTIYF; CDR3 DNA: TGTGCCAGCAGTCCTCTTCCAGGGCTGACTGGAAACACCATATATTTT
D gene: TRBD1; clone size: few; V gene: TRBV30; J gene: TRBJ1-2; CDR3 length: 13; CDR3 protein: CAWWGTGPEGYTF; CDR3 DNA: TGTGCCTGGTGGGGGACAGGGCCGGAGGGCTACACCTTC
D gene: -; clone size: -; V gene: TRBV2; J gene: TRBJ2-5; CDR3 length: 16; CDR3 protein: CASSDRRGMGQETQYF; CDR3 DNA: TGTGCCAGCAGTGATAGAAGGGGGATGGGGCAAGAGACCCAGTACTTC
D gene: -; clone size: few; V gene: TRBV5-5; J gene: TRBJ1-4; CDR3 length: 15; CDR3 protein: CASSWDRDIGEKLFF; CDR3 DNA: TGTGCCAGCAGCTGGGACCGGGACATTGGTGAAAAACTGTTTTTT
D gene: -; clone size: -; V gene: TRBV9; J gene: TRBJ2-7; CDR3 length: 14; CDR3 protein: CASSLGSGSHEQYF; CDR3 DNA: TGTGCCAGCAGCCTCGGGAGCGGCTCCCACGAGCAGTACTTC
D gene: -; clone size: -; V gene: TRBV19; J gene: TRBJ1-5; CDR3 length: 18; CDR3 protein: CASSMGSIPIYSNQPQHF; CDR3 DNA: TGTGCCAGTAGTATGGGGAGCATCCCAATTTATAGCAATCAGCCCCAGCATTTT
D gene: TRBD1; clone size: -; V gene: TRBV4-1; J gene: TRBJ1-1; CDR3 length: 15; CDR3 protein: CASSQEGSGGYGAFF; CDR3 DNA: TGCGCCAGCAGCCAAGAGGGCTCAGGGGGTTATGGAGCTTTCTTT
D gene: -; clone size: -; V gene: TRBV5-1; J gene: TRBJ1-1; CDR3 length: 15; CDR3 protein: CASSGRGTLNTEAFF; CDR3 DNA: TGCGCCAGCTCCGGACGGGGGACCTTGAACACTGAAGCTTTCTTT
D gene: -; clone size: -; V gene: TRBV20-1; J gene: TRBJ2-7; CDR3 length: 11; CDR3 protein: CSASKGFEQYF; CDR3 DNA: TGCAGTGCTAGTAAGGGGTTCGAGCAGTACTTC
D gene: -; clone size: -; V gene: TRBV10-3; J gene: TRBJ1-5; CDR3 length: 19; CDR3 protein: CAISETPAGAGGGNQPQHF; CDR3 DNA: TGTGCCATCAGTGAGACCCCCGCGGGGGCGGGGGGGGGCAATCAGCCCCAGCATTTT
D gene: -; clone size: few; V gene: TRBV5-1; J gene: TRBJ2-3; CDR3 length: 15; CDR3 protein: CASRTGTPSGDTQYF; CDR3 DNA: TGCGCCAGCAGAACCGGGACACCATCGGGAGATACGCAGTATTTT
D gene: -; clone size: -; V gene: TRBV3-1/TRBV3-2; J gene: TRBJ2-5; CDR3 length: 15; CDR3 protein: CASSQGPDTGETQYF; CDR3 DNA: TGTGCCAGCAGCCAAGGCCCCGACACAGGAGAGACCCAGTACTTC
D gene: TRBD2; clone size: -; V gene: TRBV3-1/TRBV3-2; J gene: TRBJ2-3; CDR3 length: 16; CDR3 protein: CASSQDPAGAPDTQYF; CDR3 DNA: TGTGCCAGCAGCCAAGATCCAGCGGGGGCTCCGGATACGCAGTATTTT
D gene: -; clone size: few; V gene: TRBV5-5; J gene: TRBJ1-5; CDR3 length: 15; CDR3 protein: CASSRDVQGNQPQHF; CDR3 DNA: TGTGCCAGCAGCCGAGACGTACAGGGCAATCAGCCCCAGCATTTT
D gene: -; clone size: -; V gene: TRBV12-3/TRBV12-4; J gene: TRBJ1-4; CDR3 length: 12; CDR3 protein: CASSYSNEKLFF; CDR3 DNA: TGTGCCAGCAGTTACTCTAATGAAAAACTGTTTTTT
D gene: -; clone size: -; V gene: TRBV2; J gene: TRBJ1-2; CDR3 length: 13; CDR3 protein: CASSGGGNYGYTF; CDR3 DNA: TGTGCCAGCAGTGGAGGGGGAAACTATGGCTACACCTTC
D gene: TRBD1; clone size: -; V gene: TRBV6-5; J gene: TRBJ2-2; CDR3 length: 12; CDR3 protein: CASSIRGGELFF; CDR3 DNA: TGTGCCAGCAGTATCAGGGGGGGGGAGCTGTTTTTT
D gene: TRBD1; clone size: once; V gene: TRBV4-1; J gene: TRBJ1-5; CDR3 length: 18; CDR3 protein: CASSHIFRDRVYNQPQHF; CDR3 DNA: TGCGCCAGCAGCCATATATTCCGGGACAGGGTCTACAATCAGCCCCAGCATTTT
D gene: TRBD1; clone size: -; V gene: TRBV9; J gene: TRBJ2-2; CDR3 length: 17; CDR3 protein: CASSEDREGANTGELFF; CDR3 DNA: TGTGCCAGCAGCGAGGACAGGGAAGGGGCGAACACCGGGGAGCTGTTTTTT
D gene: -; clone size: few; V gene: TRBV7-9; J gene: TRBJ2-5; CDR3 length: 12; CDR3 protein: CASSFLLGATHF; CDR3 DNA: TGTGCCAGCAGCTTCCTACTGGGGGCGACCCACTTC
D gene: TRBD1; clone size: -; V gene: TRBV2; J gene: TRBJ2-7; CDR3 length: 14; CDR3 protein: CASSRTGGSGEQYF; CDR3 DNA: TGTGCCAGCAGTCGGACAGGGGGCTCGGGGGAGCAGTACTTC
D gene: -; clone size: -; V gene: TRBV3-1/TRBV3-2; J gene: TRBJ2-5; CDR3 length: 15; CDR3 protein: CASSQDPADQETQYF; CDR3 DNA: TGTGCCAGCAGCCAAGATCCGGCGGACCAAGAGACCCAGTACTTC
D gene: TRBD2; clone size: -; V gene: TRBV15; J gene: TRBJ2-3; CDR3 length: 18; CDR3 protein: CATSRDLAGGYSTDTQYF; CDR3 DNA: TGTGCCACCAGCAGAGATCTAGCGGGGGGGTACAGCACAGATACGCAGTATTTT
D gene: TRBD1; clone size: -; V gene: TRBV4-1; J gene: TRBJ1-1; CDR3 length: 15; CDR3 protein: CASSQGTGRDTEAFF; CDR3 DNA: TGCGCCAGCAGCCAAGGGACAGGGAGGGACACTGAAGCTTTCTTT
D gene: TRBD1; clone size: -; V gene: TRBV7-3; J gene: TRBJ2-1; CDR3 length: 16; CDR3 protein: CASSLQGVGSYNEQFF; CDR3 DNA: TGTGCCAGCAGCTTACAGGGGGTGGGCTCCTACAATGAGCAGTTCTTC
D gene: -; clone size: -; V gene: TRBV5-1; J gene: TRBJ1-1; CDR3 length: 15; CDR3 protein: CASSFQTPGNTEAFF; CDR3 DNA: TGCGCCAGCAGCTTTCAAACACCAGGCAACACTGAAGCTTTCTTT
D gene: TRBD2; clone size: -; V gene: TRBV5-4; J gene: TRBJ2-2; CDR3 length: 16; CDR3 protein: CASSPAGTTGSGELFF; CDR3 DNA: TGTGCCAGCAGTCCCGCCGGGACTACCGGCTCCGGGGAGCTGTTTTTT
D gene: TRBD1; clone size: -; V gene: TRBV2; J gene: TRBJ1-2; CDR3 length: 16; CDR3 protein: CASSDGRQGVHYGYTF; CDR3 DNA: TGTGCCAGCAGTGATGGGAGGCAGGGGGTGCACTATGGCTACACCTTC